The 13 T cell receptor beta chains below all came from one sample that was sequenced in a study of blood T cell repertoires in COVID-19. TCRdb keeps only in-frame clones here, not all; method: immunoSEQ multiplex PCR. The table records under 200,000 clones, approximately 85% of them present only once. Sequenced input: peripheral blood. Every receptor here comes from a woman over 75 with acute or convalescent COVID-19.

This clone was seen a few times. The chain joins TRBV6-6 to TRBJ1-1, with TRBD1 matching 12 bases. Germline V gives CDR1 MNHNY, CDR2 SVGAGI (reference sequence). The CDR3 totals 16 residues. V shed 6 bases and J 3 bases; nucleotides not matched to a gene: 8. In DNA, the CDR3 is TGTGCCAGCAGGAGCGGGACAGGGGGCTCTGACACTGAAGCTTTCTTT. Translating gives CASRSGTGGSDTEAFF.

The rearrangement uses TRBV12-5 and TRBJ1-1; TRBD1 matches at 10 bases. Germline loops: CDR1 LGHNT, CDR2 FRNRAP. The CDR3 is 13 amino acids. Losses at the gene ends were 6 bases for V and 10 bases for J; bases not matched to a gene: 8. The CDR3 region is CASGRDDRGRAFF. CDR3 DNA: TGTGCTAGTGGCCGCGATGACAGGGGGCGAGCTTTCTTT. The entire variable domain, with the rest obtained from reference TRBV12-5 and TRBJ1-1, is as follows: DARVTQTPRHKVTEMGQEVTMRCQPILGHNTVFWYRQTMMQGLELLAYFRNRAPLDDSGMPKDRFSAEMPDATLATLKIQPSEPRDSAVYFCASGRDDRGRAFFGQGTRLTVV.

This clone showed up just a few times. The chain links TRBV7-2 to TRBJ1-5, with TRBD1 matching 7 bases. The CDR3 runs 13 residues. Germline CDR1 is SGHTA and CDR2 is FQGNSA. Losses at the gene ends were 5 bases for V and 6 bases for J; bases not matched to a gene: 4. As DNA, the CDR3 is TGTGCCAGCAGCCCGACAGGGCCTCAGCCCCAGCATTTT. It is translated as CASSPTGPQPQHF.

The gene calls are TRBV3-1 (or the pseudogene TRBV3-2) and TRBJ1-5; D call uncertain. Deletions cut 0 bases from V and 2 bases from J, with 2 bases between. Germline CDR1 LGHDT, CDR2 YNNKEL (reference sequence). This CDR3 comprises 13 residues. CDR3 bases: TGTGCCAGCAGCCAAGACGGCAATCAGCCCCAGCATTTT. Amino acid sequence: CASSQDGNQPQHF.

The rearrangement uses TRBV27 and TRBJ2-1, with a tentative D call TRBD2 (5 bases). The germline V gene encodes CDR1 MNHEY and CDR2 SMNVEV (reference sequence). This CDR3 is 17 amino acids long. Trimming took 4 bases from V and 7 from J, leaving 23 bases between them. CDR3 residues: CASSSDLQERVKNEQFF. In DNA, the CDR3 is TGTGCCAGCAGTTCCGACCTGCAAGAGAGGGTTAAGAATGAGCAGTTCTTC.

In its sample, this clone was seen once. This chain connects TRBV9 to TRBJ2-1; D possibly corresponds to TRBD2 (7 bases). V lost 0 bases and J 7 bases, leaving 11 bases between the germline ends. Germline loops: CDR1 SGDLS, CDR2 YYNGEE. CDR3 size: 14 residues. This chain's CDR3 is CASSVAEGGNEQFF. Here the CDR3 DNA reads TGTGCCAGCAGCGTAGCGGAGGGGGGGAATGAGCAGTTCTTC.

The V call is TRBV20-1, the J call TRBJ2-2; D is perhaps TRBD1 (5 bases). V lost 3 bases and J 6 bases, leaving 8 bases between the germline ends. In germline, CDR1 is DFQATT, CDR2 SNEGSKA (reference sequence). The CDR3 totals 12 residues. This chain's CDR3 is CSASPGPGELFF. DNA of the CDR3: TGCAGTGCTAGTCCAGGGCCCGGGGAGCTGTTTTTT.

The chain has TRBV5-8 and TRBJ1-2; TRBD1 matches at 7 bases. With V trimmed by 4 bases and J by 4 bases, 7 bases remained unmatched. CDR3 size: 14 residues. Germline-derived CDR1 and CDR2 are SGHTS and YDEGEE. This CDR3 is CASSQGDSRYGYTF. Here the CDR3 DNA reads TGTGCCAGCAGCCAGGGGGACAGCCGCTATGGCTACACCTTC.

The chain recombines TRBV27 with TRBJ1-2, with TRBD1 matching over 7 bases. This CDR3 is 15 amino acids long. Germline trimming cut 3 bases from V and 6 bases from J; bases unmatched to any gene: 10. Germline V gene sequence: CDR1 MNHEY, CDR2 SMNVEV (reference sequence). The CDR3 bases are TGTGCCAGCAGTTTTCAGAAGGGGGCGCTAAATGGCTACACCTTC. It translates to CASSFQKGALNGYTF.

The CDR3 DNA reads TGTGCCAGCTCGAGGGACAGGGGAGCCGAGCAGTACTTC. Translating it yields CASSRDRGAEQYF. The rearrangement uses TRBV18 and TRBJ2-7, with 10 positions matching TRBD1. The V gene's germline CDR1 is KGHSH and CDR2 LQKENI. This CDR3 is 13 amino acids long. V shed 6 bases and J 6 bases; nucleotides not matched to a gene: 5.

V and J are TRBV10-3 and TRBJ2-3; 12 bases match TRBD1. CDR1 and CDR2 from the germline V gene are ENHRY and SYGVKD. CDR3 length: 17 amino acids. Trimming took 5 bases from V and 4 from J; bases not matched to a gene: 10. CDR3 amino acids: CAISQTPGQGAPDTQYF. Written as DNA, the CDR3 is TGTGCCATCAGTCAGACCCCGGGACAGGGGGCCCCAGATACGCAGTATTTT.

The chain employs TRBV9 and TRBJ1-5; TRBD1 matches at 9 bases. Germline lookup yields CDR1 SGDLS and CDR2 YYNGEE. The CDR3 is made up of 15 amino acids. The J segment lost 9 bases and the V segment lost 0 bases, leaving 7 bases of the junction unmatched. The CDR3 loop reads CASSVGTGEGWPQHF. CDR3 sequence (DNA): TGTGCCAGCAGCGTAGGGACAGGGGAGGGTTGGCCCCAGCATTTT.

The CDR3 spells CASSAQGDLTEAFF. The CDR3 region has the DNA TGTGCCAGCAGCGCTCAGGGGGACCTCACTGAAGCTTTCTTT. This rearrangement joins TRBV7-2 to TRBJ1-1, with 7 bases matching TRBD1. This CDR3 contains 14 residues. Germline values: CDR1 SGHTA, CDR2 FQGNSA. The V segment lost 5 bases and the J segment 4 bases; nucleotides outside the gene matches: 7.